One and the same sample provided the 30 T cell receptor beta chains below, sequenced in a study of shared clonotypes between healthy human individuals. Data came from immunoSEQ multiplex PCR; TCRdb stores just in-frame clones and leaves some out. This sample has over 700,000 clones, with about two thirds found just once. The sequenced sample was memory CD4+ T cells sorted from blood. The sample's subset: CD45RA-negative fraction. The source is a woman aged 25 to 45 in good health.

The chain employs TRBV9 and TRBJ1-6; D unresolved. Germline CDR1 reads SGDLS; CDR2 reads YYNGEE. CDR3 size: 14 residues. The V end lost 3 bases, the J end lost 6 bases, and 10 bases lay between the germline ends. This CDR3 is CASSALGINSPLHF. The CDR3 nucleotides are TGTGCCAGCAGCGCGCTCGGCATTAATTCACCCCTCCACTTT.

The chain has TRBV6-1 and TRBJ1-5, with a possible D match to TRBD1 (6 bases). Deletions cut 3 bases from V and 6 bases from J, with 9 bases between. The CDR3 contains 13 residues. CDR1 and CDR2 (germline): MNHNS, SASEGT. CDR3 protein: CASSDRGGQPQHF. In DNA form, the CDR3 reads TGTGCCAGCAGTGACAGGGGAGGTCAGCCCCAGCATTTT.

The rearrangement joins TRBV7-2 to TRBJ2-7, with a weak D call TRBD1 (6 bases). Germline V gene lookup returns CDR1 SGHTA and CDR2 FQGNSA. The CDR3 sequence is 12 residues long. V lost 3 bases, J lost 8 bases, and 11 bases lay in between. The CDR3 DNA sequence: TGTGCCAGCAGCTTCGGACAGTCGAAGCAGTACTTC. It codes for CASSFGQSKQYF.

The chain carries TRBV18 and TRBJ2-7; 9 nucleotides line up with TRBD2. Germline V gives CDR1 KGHSH, CDR2 LQKENI. J gave up 2 bases and V 0 bases, and 2 bases lay outside the gene matches. CDR3 length: 15 amino acids. CDR3 loop: CASSPPGGGAYEQYF. As DNA, the CDR3 is TGTGCCAGCTCACCACCGGGCGGGGGGGCCTACGAGCAGTACTTC.

This clone has just one count. The chain is built from TRBV5-1 and TRBJ2-1, with TRBD2 identical over 14 bases. With V trimmed by 3 bases and J by 9 bases, 5 bases remained unmatched. CDR1 and CDR2 (germline): SGHRS, YFSETQ. This CDR3 has 15 residues. The chain's CDR3 is CASSSGTSGRGEQFF. The CDR3 DNA reads TGCGCCAGCAGCTCCGGGACTAGCGGGAGAGGTGAGCAGTTCTTC.

The V call is TRBV7-9, the J call TRBJ2-3; 10 positions match TRBD2. The junction had 9 bases not matched to a gene; V was cut back by 3 bases and J by 6 bases. The CDR3 is 16 amino acids. Germline V gives CDR1 SEHNR, CDR2 FQNEAQ (reference sequence). The CDR3 reads CASSFGAAGGPDTQYF. In DNA form, the CDR3 reads TGTGCCAGCAGCTTCGGCGCAGCGGGAGGGCCGGATACGCAGTATTTT.

V usage is TRBV5-1 and J usage is TRBJ2-1; 10 bases fit TRBD2. With V trimmed by 2 bases and J by 9 bases, 17 bases remained unmatched. CDR3 length equals 18 residues. In germline, CDR1 is SGHRS, CDR2 YFSETQ. The CDR3 sequence is CASSFGLRTSGLGGEQFF. The CDR3 DNA is TGCGCCAGCAGCTTTGGGCTTAGGACTAGCGGCCTGGGTGGTGAGCAGTTCTTC.

The chain employs TRBV6-1 and TRBJ2-5, with D possibly TRBD1 on 6 matching bases. The germline V gene has CDR1 MNHNS and CDR2 SASEGT. The CDR3 has 14 amino acids. Trimming pared 5 bases from V and 5 bases from J, leaving 15 bases between. CDR3 DNA sequence: TGTGCCAGCAGTCCAGGGGCTGGAGCGGAGACCCAGTACTTC. Encoded protein: CASSPGAGAETQYF.

This clone was counted once. The chain combines TRBV4-2 with TRBJ2-6, with D unclear. Trimming removed 4 bases from V and 2 bases from J, with 3 bases in between. The germline gives CDR1 LGHNA, CDR2 YNFKEQ. The CDR3 consists of 13 residues. The CDR3 is CASSPPGANVLTF. The CDR3, as DNA: TGTGCCAGCAGCCCTCCTGGGGCCAACGTCCTGACTTTC.

This chain links TRBV5-6 with TRBJ1-1, with no clear D. The V gene's germline CDR1 is SGHDT and CDR2 YYEEEE. Trimming shortened V by 4 bases and J by 4 bases, and 11 bases separated the two germline ends. The CDR3 is made up of 13 amino acids. In DNA form, the CDR3 reads TGTGCCAGCAGCCTCGGGAGGCCCACTGAAGCTTTCTTT. It yields the protein CASSLGRPTEAFF.

The chain recombines TRBV2 with TRBJ1-4; maybe TRBD1 (5 bases). The germline gives CDR1 SNHLY, CDR2 FYNNEI. This CDR3 region has 15 residues. V gave up 2 bases and J gave up 3 bases, with 10 bases separating them. The CDR3 is CASSERGAANEKLFF. DNA of the CDR3: TGTGCCAGCAGTGAAAGGGGAGCGGCTAATGAAAAACTGTTTTTT.

This clone came up many times. Other DNA sequences in this sample translate to the same CDR3. The rearrangement links TRBV2 to TRBJ1-2; D is unclear. This CDR3 is 16 amino acids long. V lost 4 bases and J lost 8, with 23 bases in between. Germline V lookup: CDR1 SNHLY, CDR2 FYNNEI. CDR3 nucleotides: TGTGCCAGCAGTGCTCGGGAAGGCGGCATCAGGCGAGGCTACACCTTC. It codes for CASSAREGGIRRGYTF. Full variable domain (outside the CDR3, taken from reference TRBV2 and TRBJ1-2): EPEVTQTPSHQVTQMGQEVILRCVPISNHLYFYWYRQILGQKVEFLVSFYNNEISEKSEIFDDQFSVERPDGSNFTLKIRSTKLEDSAMYFCASSAREGGIRRGYTFGSGTRLTVV.

This sequence joins TRBV5-1 and TRBJ2-7, with 7 bases aligning to TRBD1. Trimming took 1 base from V and 5 from J; bases not matched to a gene: 9. The CDR3 length is 15 residues. The germline gives CDR1 SGHRS, CDR2 YFSETQ. CDR3 region: CASSLTVTGIHEQYF. CDR3 coding DNA: TGCGCCAGCAGCTTGACCGTGACAGGGATCCACGAGCAGTACTTC. Full variable domain (rest looked up from reference TRBV5-1 and TRBJ2-7): KAGVTQTPRYLIKTRGQQVTLSCSPISGHRSVSWYQQTPGQGLQFLFEYFSETQRNKGNFPGRFSGRQFSNSRSEMNVSTLELGDSALYLCASSLTVTGIHEQYFGPGTRLTVT.

Comment on this clone: Other DNA sequences in the sample encode the same CDR3. The CDR3 loop reads CAISGTGYEQYF. CDR3 in DNA: TGTGCCATCAGCGGGACAGGCTACGAGCAGTACTTC. The gene calls are TRBV10-3 and TRBJ2-7; TRBD1 agrees at 8 bases. The CDR3 runs to 12 residues. J was trimmed by 3 bases and V by 6 bases; bases with no gene match: 1. Germline V gene lookup returns CDR1 ENHRY and CDR2 SYGVKD.

This clone was found a few times. The chain carries TRBV5-1 and TRBJ2-2; D unclear. V was shortened by 3 bases and J by 4 bases, with 10 bases between the two germline ends. The CDR3 runs 14 residues. Germline values: CDR1 SGHRS, CDR2 YFSETQ. DNA for the CDR3: TGCGCCAGCAGCTCGAAAATCGCCACCGGGGAGCTGTTTTTT. Residues: CASSSKIATGELFF.

The chain links TRBV28 to TRBJ2-7; 7 nucleotides align to TRBD2. V gave up 3 bases and J gave up 3 bases; unmatched junction bases: 11. From germline, CDR1 is MDHEN and CDR2 SYDVKM. The CDR3 contains 16 residues. The DNA of the CDR3 is TGTGCCAGCAGTTTTGTGTCTCTAGCGGAGAGCTACGAGCAGTACTTC. Encoded protein: CASSFVSLAESYEQYF.

The rearrangement links TRBV6-1 to TRBJ1-5; the D is unclear. The CDR3 is 15 residues long. V gave up 4 bases and J gave up 0 bases, with 10 bases separating them. Looked up from germline, CDR1 is MNHNS and CDR2 is SASEGT. The DNA for the CDR3 is TGTGCCAGCAGTGTTGGACCCTATAGCAATCAGCCCCAGCATTTT. Encoded protein: CASSVGPYSNQPQHF.

The J gene is TRBJ2-7, the V gene TRBV11-2; 7 bases match TRBD2. CDR1 and CDR2 (germline): SGHAT, FQNNGV. This CDR3 is 13 amino acids long. V was pared by 0 bases and J by 7 bases, with 3 bases of the junction left unmatched. The CDR3 region is CASSLDQGGEQYF. The CDR3 region has the DNA TGTGCCAGCAGCTTAGATCAGGGAGGGGAGCAGTACTTC.

The chain carries TRBV5-1 and TRBJ2-7; TRBD2 is a possible D gene (5 bases). In germline, CDR1 is SGHRS, CDR2 YFSETQ. This CDR3 spans 17 amino acids. V was clipped by 0 bases and J by 0 bases, with 16 bases between them. The CDR3 nucleotides read TGCGCCAGCAGCTTGGCCGTAAGACTGGGAGTCTCCTACGAGCAGTACTTC. This sequence encodes CASSLAVRLGVSYEQYF. Drawing the rest from reference TRBV5-1 and TRBJ2-7, the complete variable domain is KAGVTQTPRYLIKTRGQQVTLSCSPISGHRSVSWYQQTPGQGLQFLFEYFSETQRNKGNFPGRFSGRQFSNSRSEMNVSTLELGDSALYLCASSLAVRLGVSYEQYFGPGTRLTVT.

This clone was counted between two and nine times. This chain links TRBV20-1 with TRBJ2-1; the D is unclear. Germline CDR1 reads DFQATT; CDR2 reads SNEGSKA (reference sequence). The CDR3 length is 11 residues. Trimming cost V 6 bases and J 5 bases, with 8 bases left between them. The CDR3 loop is CSALLNNEQFF. The CDR3 DNA is TGCAGTGCCCTACTAAACAATGAGCAGTTCTTC.

J is TRBJ1-2 and V is TRBV6-5; possibly TRBD1 for D (6 bases). The CDR3 consists of 14 residues. CDR1 MNHEY and CDR2 SVGAGI come from the germline V gene. The V and J ends lost 5 bases and 4 bases respectively, with 14 bases between them. Written as DNA, the CDR3 is TGTGCCAGCAGTCTCAAAGGGGGGGGCTATGGCTACACCTTC. Translation: CASSLKGGGYGYTF.

Points on this clone: Other DNA sequences in this specimen translate into the identical CDR3. The chain uses TRBV27 and TRBJ1-2; perhaps TRBD1 as D (6 bases). The CDR3 spans 13 residues. Trimming shortened V by 4 bases and J by 4 bases, and 10 bases separated the two germline ends. Germline V CDR1 and CDR2: MNHEY, SMNVEV (reference sequence). Written as DNA, the CDR3 is TGTGCCAGCAGTTCCCAGGGGAGCTATGGCTACACCTTC. It specifies CASSSQGSYGYTF.

This rearrangement joins TRBV2 to TRBJ1-2; D is unresolved. Germline assignment: CDR1 SNHLY and CDR2 FYNNEI. The CDR3 is 17 amino acids. The germline V and J ends were trimmed by 1 base and 0 bases, with 15 bases remaining between them. The CDR3 region has the DNA TGTGCCAGCAGTGAAGAGTCGGCGAGTGGAGCTAACTATGGCTACACCTTC. It is translated as CASSEESASGANYGYTF. Using reference TRBV2 and TRBJ1-2 for the parts outside the CDR3, the full variable domain is EPEVTQTPSHQVTQMGQEVILRCVPISNHLYFYWYRQILGQKVEFLVSFYNNEISEKSEIFDDQFSVERPDGSNFTLKIRSTKLEDSAMYFCASSEESASGANYGYTFGSGTRLTVV.

The CDR3 reads CASSPPGRNSNQPQHF. The CDR3 DNA sequence: TGTGCCAGCTCACCACCAGGCAGGAATAGCAATCAGCCCCAGCATTTT. This rearrangement joins TRBV18 to TRBJ1-5; D uncertain. CDR1 and CDR2 (germline): KGHSH, LQKENI. The CDR3 is 16 residues long. V was trimmed by 0 bases and J by 0 bases, leaving 9 bases between them. Looking up the rest from reference TRBV18 and TRBJ1-5 gives the full variable domain: NAGVMQNPRHLVRRRGQEARLRCSPMKGHSHVYWYRQLPEEGLKFMVYLQKENIIDESGMPKERFSAEFPKEGPSILRIQQVVRGDSAAYFCASSPPGRNSNQPQHFGDGTRLSIL.

This clone has a handful of counts. The chain recombines TRBV2 with TRBJ2-7, with TRBD2 matching 11 bases. The CDR3 is 15 residues long. Germline V gene lookup returns CDR1 SNHLY and CDR2 FYNNEI. Trimming took 2 bases from V and 6 from J; bases not matched to a gene: 6. This CDR3 is CASSERILAGVEQYF. The CDR3 DNA follows: TGTGCCAGCAGTGAAAGAATACTAGCGGGAGTCGAGCAGTACTTC.

V gene TRBV19 combines with J gene TRBJ1-1; D remains ambiguous. CDR1 and CDR2 (germline): LNHDA, SQIVND (reference sequence). The CDR3 has 13 amino acids. Between the trimmed V and J ends, which lost 5 bases and 4 bases, there was a span of 11 bases. The CDR3 region is CASSSDIVTEAFF. The CDR3 DNA reads as TGTGCCAGTAGTTCCGACATTGTCACTGAAGCTTTCTTT.

V and J are TRBV18 and TRBJ1-4; TRBD1 matches 7 bases. The CDR3 consists of 17 residues. Germline trimming cut 4 bases from V and 7 bases from J; bases unmatched to any gene: 15. Germline CDR1 KGHSH, CDR2 LQKENI. Here the CDR3 DNA reads TGTGCCAGCTCACGACAGGGAACGAGGTTGAGCAGTGAAAAACTGTTTTTT. Protein sequence: CASSRQGTRLSSEKLFF.

This chain connects TRBV21-1 to TRBJ1-5. TRBV21-1 is a recognized pseudogene. The CDR3 has 13 amino acids. The DNA for the CDR3 is TGTGCCAGCAGCAAAGATAGAGATCAGCCCCAGCATTTT. Its translation is CASSKDRDQPQHF.

This clone was counted between two and nine times. V and J are TRBV19 and TRBJ1-1, with D maybe TRBD1 (5 bases). CDR1 is LNHDA and CDR2 is SQIVND in the germline V gene (reference sequence). CDR3 length equals 14 residues. Trimming removed 5 bases from V and 0 bases from J, with 10 bases in between. The CDR3, as DNA: TGTGCCAGTAGTCCAGGGTTGGTGAACACTGAAGCTTTCTTT. This codes for CASSPGLVNTEAFF.

This clone was picked up a small number of times. The chain employs TRBV5-6 and TRBJ2-4; D might be TRBD2 (5 bases). V shed 4 bases and J shed 6 bases, with 17 bases lying between them. CDR1 SGHDT and CDR2 YYEEEE come from the germline V gene. The CDR3 contains 15 residues. In DNA form, the CDR3 reads TGTGCCAGCAGCGACATTCGGGGATTGGTAAACATTCAGTACTTC. Its translation is CASSDIRGLVNIQYF.